This T cell receptor beta chain was recorded in a study of regulatory T cells in long-lasting Graves disease. Time point noted: newly diagnosed GD, antithyroid drugs for less than 3 months. Preparation of the TCR library used RNA extracted from PBMCs. This clonotype has ten or more counts. The CDR3 runs 15 residues. V was clipped by 5 bases and J by 4 bases; unmatched bases: 11. Per the germline V gene, CDR1 is DFQATT and CDR2 is SNEGSKA (reference sequence). Arm-PCR with iRepertoire HTBI primers amplified the CDR3 regions for these TCR beta libraries. TCRdb called the multiplex PCR reads again in MiXCR, with one record for every CDR3 protein. This sample carries about 350,000 distinct CDR3 sequences, 15% to 20% of them seen once, and the ten largest clones take 20% to 25%. These sequences were also reported in another study, on T cells in Graves' hyperthyroidism and ophthalmopathy. This second study notes: The HTBI primer set was used in a first-round RT-PCR of the TCR CDR3. Most clonotypes expanded in the thyroid (above 0.001) were also present in blood.

This receptor was obtained from a young woman with Graves disease. The sample here was peripheral blood mononuclear cells (PBMCs), taken at new diagnosis, from a patient treated with antithyroid drugs. The rearrangement links TRBV20-1 to TRBJ2-5; 9 bases fit TRBD1. CDR3 DNA: TGCAGTGCTTTTCTACTCGGACAGGGGTCAGAGACCCAGTACTTC. Translated: CSAFLLGQGSETQYF.